The clone carrying this T cell receptor (beta chain) was detected once. As yet, its antigen is unknown. Looked up from germline, CDR1 is SGHVS and CDR2 is FQNEAQ. The V and J ends lost 5 bases and 2 bases respectively, with 13 bases between them. The CDR3 length is 16 residues. The data belong to a study of T cell responses to AZD1222 COVID-19 vaccine. Study observations and caveats: Reports say nearly half of spike-specific TCRs go after unmutated variant regions. Increases in Spike-specific TCR breadth and depth were seen after two AZD1222 doses.

The repertoire was sequenced with immunoSEQ multiplex PCR; TCRdb's copy has only in-frame clones and lacks some. The table lists some 130,000 clones, 93% of them singletons. The TCR originated in an adult in good health. The V and J genes are TRBV7-8 and TRBJ2-6; D is undetermined. This sample comprised peripheral blood, obtained on day 0 of AZD1222 vaccination. The CDR3 DNA reads TGTGCCAGCAGCCCGTCTGAGGTAACTGGGGCCAACGTCCTGACTTTC. Translating gives CASSPSEVTGANVLTF.